This TCR beta chain comes out of a study of shared clonotypes between healthy human individuals. Germline assignment: CDR1 SGHDN and CDR2 FVKESK. The CDR3 is made up of 13 amino acids. The trim removed 2 bases at V and 5 bases at J, leaving 2 bases unmatched. Authors' processing steps: Filtering differed, since immunoSEQ gave only junction sequences and no quality scores. Sequenced by immunoSEQ multiplex PCR; TCRdb stores in-frame clones only, minus some. Clonal size and the V and J genes are those of that table, whereas D and trimming came from the DNA. The table shows around 640,000 clones, with roughly 95% occurring only once. CD45RO-negative, CCR7-positively selected cells formed the naive CD8 fraction, excluding terminally differentiated effector memory CD45RA+ cells.

The sequence came from a woman aged 25 to 39 in good health. The sample was naive CD8+ T cells sorted from blood. The chain is built from TRBV14 and TRBJ2-7, with 8 bases matching TRBD2. CDR3 nucleotides: TGTGCCAGCAGCCAAAAGACTAGCGACGAGCAGTACTTC. This encodes CASSQKTSDEQYF.